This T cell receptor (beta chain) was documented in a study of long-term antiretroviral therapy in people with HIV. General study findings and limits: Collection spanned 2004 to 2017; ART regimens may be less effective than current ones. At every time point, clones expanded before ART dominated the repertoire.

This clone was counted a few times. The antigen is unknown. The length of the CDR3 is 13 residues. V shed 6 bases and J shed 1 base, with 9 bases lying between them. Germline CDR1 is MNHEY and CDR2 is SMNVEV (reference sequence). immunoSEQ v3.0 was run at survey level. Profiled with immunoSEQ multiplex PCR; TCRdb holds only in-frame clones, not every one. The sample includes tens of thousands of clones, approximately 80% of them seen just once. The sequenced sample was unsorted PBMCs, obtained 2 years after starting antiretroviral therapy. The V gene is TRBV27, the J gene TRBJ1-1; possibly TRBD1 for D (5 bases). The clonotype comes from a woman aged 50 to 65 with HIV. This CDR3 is CASSPGGNTEAFF. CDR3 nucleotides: TGTGCCAGCAGCCCGGGGGGGAACACTGAAGCTTTCTTT.